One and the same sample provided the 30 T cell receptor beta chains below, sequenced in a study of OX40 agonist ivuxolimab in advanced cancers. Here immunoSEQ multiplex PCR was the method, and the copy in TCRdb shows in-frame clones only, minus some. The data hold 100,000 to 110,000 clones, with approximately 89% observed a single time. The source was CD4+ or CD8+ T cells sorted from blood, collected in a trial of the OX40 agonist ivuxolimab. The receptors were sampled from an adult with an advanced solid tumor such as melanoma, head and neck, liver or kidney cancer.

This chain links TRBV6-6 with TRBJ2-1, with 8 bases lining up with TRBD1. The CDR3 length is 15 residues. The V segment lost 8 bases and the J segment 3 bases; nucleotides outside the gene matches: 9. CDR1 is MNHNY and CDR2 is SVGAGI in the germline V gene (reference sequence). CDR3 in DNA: TGTGCCAGCGTCTCAGGGGGCAATAGCTACAATGAGCAGTTCTTC. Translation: CASVSGGNSYNEQFF.

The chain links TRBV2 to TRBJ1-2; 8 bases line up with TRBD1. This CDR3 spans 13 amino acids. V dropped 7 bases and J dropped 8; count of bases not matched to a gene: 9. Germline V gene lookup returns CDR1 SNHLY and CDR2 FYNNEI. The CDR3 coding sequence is TGTGCCAGCACCGCGGACAGGGCGGGGGGCTACACCTTC. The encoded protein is CASTADRAGGYTF. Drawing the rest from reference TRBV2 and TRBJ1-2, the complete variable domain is EPEVTQTPSHQVTQMGQEVILRCVPISNHLYFYWYRQILGQKVEFLVSFYNNEISEKSEIFDDQFSVERPDGSNFTLKIRSTKLEDSAMYFCASTADRAGGYTFGSGTRLTVV.

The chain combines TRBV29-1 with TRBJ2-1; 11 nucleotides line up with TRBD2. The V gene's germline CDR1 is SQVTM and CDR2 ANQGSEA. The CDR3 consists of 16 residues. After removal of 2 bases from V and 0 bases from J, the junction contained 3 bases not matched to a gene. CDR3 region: CSVELLAGDSYNEQFF. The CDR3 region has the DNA TGCAGCGTTGAATTACTAGCGGGAGACTCCTACAATGAGCAGTTCTTC.

CDR3 nucleotide sequence: TGTGCCAGCAGCTTAGAAGGACTAGATCGGGCCAACGTCCTGACTTTC. Encoded protein: CASSLEGLDRANVLTF. V is TRBV7-8 and J is TRBJ2-6, with 7 bases lining up with TRBD2. The CDR3 extends over 16 amino acids. Germline values: CDR1 SGHVS, CDR2 FQNEAQ. With 1 base clipped from V and 5 bases from J, the junction kept 5 bases outside the gene matches.

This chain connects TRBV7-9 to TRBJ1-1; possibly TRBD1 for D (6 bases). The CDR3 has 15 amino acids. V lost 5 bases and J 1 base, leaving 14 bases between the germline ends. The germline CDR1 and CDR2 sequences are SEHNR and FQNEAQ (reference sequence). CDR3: CASSLPGTPNTEAFF. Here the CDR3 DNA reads TGTGCCAGCAGCCTCCCCGGGACACCGAACACTGAAGCTTTCTTT.

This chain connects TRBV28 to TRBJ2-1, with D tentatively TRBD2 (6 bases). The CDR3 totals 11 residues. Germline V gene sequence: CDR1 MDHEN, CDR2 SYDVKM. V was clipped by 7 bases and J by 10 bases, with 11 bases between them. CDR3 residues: CASIFGREQFF. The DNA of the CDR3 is TGTGCCAGCATTTTCGGGAGAGAGCAGTTCTTC.

The DNA of the CDR3 is TGCGCCAGCAGTGTAACAGGGAAGAACACTGAAGCTTTCTTT. It encodes CASSVTGKNTEAFF. This rearrangement joins TRBV5-1 to TRBJ1-1; D is possibly TRBD1 (6 bases). The CDR3 consists of 14 residues. Between the trimmed V and J ends, which lost 5 bases and 1 base, there was a span of 12 bases. Germline V gene lookup returns CDR1 SGHRS and CDR2 YFSETQ.

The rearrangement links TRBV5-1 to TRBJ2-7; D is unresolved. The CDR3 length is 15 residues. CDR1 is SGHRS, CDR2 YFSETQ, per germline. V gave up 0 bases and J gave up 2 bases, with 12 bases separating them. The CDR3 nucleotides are TGCGCCAGCAGCTTGGATAGGGCCGGTACCTACGAGCAGTACTTC. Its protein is CASSLDRAGTYEQYF.

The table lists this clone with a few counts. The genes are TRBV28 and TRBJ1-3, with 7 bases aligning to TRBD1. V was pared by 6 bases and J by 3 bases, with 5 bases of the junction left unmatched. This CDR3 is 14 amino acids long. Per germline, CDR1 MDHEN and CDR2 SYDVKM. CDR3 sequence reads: CASSRTGFGNTIYF. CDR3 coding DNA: TGTGCCAGCAGCAGGACAGGTTTTGGAAACACCATATATTTT.

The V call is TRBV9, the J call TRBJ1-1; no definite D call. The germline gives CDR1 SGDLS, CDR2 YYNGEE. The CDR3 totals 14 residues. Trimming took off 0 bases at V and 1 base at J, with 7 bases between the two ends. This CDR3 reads CASSVEAGNTEAFF. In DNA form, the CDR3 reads TGTGCCAGCAGCGTAGAGGCAGGGAACACTGAAGCTTTCTTT.

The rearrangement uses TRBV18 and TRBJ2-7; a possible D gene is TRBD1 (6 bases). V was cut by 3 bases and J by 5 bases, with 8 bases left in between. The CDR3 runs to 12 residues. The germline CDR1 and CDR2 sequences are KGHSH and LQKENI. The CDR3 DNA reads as TGTGCCAGCTCACCGGGACACAACGAGCAGTACTTC. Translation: CASSPGHNEQYF.

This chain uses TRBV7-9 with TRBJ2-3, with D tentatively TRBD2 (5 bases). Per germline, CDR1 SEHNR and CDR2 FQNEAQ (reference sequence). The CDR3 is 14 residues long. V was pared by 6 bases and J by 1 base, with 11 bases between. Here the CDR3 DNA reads TGTGCCAGCAGACCTTACGGGGGCACAGATACGCAGTATTTT. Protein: CASRPYGGTDTQYF.

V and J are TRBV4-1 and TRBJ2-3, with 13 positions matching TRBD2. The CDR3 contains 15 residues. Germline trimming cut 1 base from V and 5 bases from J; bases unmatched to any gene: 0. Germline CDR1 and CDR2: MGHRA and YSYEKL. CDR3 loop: CASSQGLAGGDTQYF. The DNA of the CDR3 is TGCGCCAGCAGCCAAGGACTAGCGGGAGGAGATACGCAGTATTTT.

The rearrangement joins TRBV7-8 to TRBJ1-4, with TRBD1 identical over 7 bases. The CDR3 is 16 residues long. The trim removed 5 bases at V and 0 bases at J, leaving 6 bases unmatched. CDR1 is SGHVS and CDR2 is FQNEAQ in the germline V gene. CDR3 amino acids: CASSEQGYATNEKLFF. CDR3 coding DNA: TGTGCCAGCAGCGAACAGGGGTATGCAACTAATGAAAAACTGTTTTTT.

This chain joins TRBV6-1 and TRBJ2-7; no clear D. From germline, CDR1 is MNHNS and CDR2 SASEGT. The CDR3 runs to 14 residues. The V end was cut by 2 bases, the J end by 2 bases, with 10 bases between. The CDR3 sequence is CASSERTDPYEQYF. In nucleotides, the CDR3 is TGTGCCAGCAGTGAAAGGACGGATCCCTACGAGCAGTACTTC.

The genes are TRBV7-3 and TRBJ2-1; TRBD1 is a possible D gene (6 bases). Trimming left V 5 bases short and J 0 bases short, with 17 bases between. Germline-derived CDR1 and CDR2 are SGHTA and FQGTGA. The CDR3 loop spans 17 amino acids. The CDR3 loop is CASSPYRDLSSYNEQFF. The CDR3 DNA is TGTGCCAGCAGCCCTTACAGGGACCTAAGCTCCTACAATGAGCAGTTCTTC.

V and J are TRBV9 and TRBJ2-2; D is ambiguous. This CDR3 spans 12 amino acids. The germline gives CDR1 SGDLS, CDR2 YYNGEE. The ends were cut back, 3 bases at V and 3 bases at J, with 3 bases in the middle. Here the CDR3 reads CASSGDTGELFF. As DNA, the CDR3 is TGTGCCAGCAGCGGGGACACCGGGGAGCTGTTTTTT.

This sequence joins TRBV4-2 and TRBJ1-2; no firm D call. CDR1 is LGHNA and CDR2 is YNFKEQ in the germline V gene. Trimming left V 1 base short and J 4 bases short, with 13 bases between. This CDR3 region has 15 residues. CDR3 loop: CASSQAKVTAYGYTF. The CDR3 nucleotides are TGTGCCAGCAGCCAAGCTAAGGTGACGGCCTATGGCTACACCTTC.

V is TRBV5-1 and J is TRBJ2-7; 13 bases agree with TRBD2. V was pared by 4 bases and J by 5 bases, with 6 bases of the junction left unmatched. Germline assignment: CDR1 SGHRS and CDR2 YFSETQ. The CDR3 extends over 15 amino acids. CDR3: CASSLTSGRLHEQYF. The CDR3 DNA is TGCGCCAGCAGCCTGACTAGCGGGAGGCTCCACGAGCAGTACTTC.

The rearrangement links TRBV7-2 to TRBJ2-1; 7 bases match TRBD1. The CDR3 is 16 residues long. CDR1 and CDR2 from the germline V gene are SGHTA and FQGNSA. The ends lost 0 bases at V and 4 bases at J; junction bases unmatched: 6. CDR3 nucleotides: TGTGCCAGCAGCTTAGCAGGGACAGTCCTATACAATGAGCAGTTCTTC. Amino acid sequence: CASSLAGTVLYNEQFF. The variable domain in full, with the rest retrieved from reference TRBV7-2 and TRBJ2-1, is GAGVSQSPSNKVTEKGKDVELRCDPISGHTALYWYRQSLGQGLEFLIYFQGNSAPDKSGLPSDRFSAERTGGSVSTLTIQRTQQEDSAVYLCASSLAGTVLYNEQFFGPGTRLTVL.

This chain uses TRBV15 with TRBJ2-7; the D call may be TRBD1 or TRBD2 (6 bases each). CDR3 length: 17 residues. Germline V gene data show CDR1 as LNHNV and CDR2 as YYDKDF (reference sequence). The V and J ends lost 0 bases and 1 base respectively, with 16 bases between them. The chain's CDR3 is CATSRDSWGATSYEQYF. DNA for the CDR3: TGTGCCACCAGCAGAGATTCGTGGGGGGCTACGTCCTACGAGCAGTACTTC. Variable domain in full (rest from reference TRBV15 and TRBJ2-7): DAMVIQNPRYQVTQFGKPVTLSCSQTLNHNVMYWYQQKSSQAPKLLFHYYDKDFNNEADTPDNFQSRRPNTSFCFLDIRSPGLGDTAMYLCATSRDSWGATSYEQYFGPGTRLTVT.

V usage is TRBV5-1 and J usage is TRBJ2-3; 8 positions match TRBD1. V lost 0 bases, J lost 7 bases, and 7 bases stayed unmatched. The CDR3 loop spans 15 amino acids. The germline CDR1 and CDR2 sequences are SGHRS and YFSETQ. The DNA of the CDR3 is TGCGCCAGCAGCTTGGAAGACAGGGGCTGGAATACGCAGTATTTT. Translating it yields CASSLEDRGWNTQYF. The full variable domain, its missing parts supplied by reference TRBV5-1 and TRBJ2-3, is KAGVTQTPRYLIKTRGQQVTLSCSPISGHRSVSWYQQTPGQGLQFLFEYFSETQRNKGNFPGRFSGRQFSNSRSEMNVSTLELGDSALYLCASSLEDRGWNTQYFGPGTRLTVL.

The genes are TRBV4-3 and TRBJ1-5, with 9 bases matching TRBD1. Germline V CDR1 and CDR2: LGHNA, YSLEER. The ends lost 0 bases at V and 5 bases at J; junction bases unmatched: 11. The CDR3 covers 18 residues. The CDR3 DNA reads TGCGCCAGCAGCCAAGACAACAGGGGGCAGATTCTCCATCAGCCCCAGCATTTT. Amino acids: CASSQDNRGQILHQPQHF.

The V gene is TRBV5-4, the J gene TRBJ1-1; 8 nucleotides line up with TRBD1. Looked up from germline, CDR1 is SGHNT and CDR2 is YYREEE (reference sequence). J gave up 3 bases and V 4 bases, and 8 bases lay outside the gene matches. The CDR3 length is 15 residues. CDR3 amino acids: CASSPRQGRDTEAFF. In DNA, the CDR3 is TGTGCCAGCAGCCCAAGACAGGGGAGGGACACTGAAGCTTTCTTT.

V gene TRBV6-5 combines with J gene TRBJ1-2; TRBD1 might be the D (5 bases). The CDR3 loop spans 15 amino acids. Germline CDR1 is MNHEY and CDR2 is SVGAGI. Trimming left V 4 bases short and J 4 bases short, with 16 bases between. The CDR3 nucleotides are TGTGCCAGCAGTTCCCCTGCGTGGGGGACCTATGGCTACACCTTC. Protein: CASSSPAWGTYGYTF.

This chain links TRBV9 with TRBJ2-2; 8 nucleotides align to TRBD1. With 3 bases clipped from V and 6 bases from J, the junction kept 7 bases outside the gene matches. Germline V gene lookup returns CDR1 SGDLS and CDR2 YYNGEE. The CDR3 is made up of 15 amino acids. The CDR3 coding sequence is TGTGCCAGCAGCGGCCTGACAGGGGCCGCCGGGGAGCTGTTTTTT. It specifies CASSGLTGAAGELFF.

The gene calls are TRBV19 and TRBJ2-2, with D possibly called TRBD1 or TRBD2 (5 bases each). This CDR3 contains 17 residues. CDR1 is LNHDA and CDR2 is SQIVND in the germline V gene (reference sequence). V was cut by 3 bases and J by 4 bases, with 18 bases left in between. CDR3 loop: CASSIIGMRGVTGELFF. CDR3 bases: TGTGCCAGTAGTATTATAGGGATGAGGGGAGTCACCGGGGAGCTGTTTTTT.

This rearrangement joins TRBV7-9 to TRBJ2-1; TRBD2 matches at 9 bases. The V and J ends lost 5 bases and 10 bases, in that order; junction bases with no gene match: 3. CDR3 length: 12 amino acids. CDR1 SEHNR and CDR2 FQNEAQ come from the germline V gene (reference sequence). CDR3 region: CASSRAGGEQFF. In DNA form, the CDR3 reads TGTGCCAGCAGCCGAGCGGGGGGCGAGCAGTTCTTC.

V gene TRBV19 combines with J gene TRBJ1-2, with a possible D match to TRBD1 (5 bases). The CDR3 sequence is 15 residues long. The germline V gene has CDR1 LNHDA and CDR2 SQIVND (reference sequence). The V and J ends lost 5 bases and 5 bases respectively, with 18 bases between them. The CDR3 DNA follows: TGTGCCAGTAGTCCCCGGGACCCCGGGCAATATGGCTACACCTTC. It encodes CASSPRDPGQYGYTF.

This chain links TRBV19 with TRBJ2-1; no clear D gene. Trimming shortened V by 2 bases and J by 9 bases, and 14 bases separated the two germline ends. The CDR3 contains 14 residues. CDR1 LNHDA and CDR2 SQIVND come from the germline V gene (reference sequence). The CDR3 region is CASSILSVDGEQFF. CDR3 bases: TGTGCCAGTAGTATACTCTCTGTGGATGGTGAGCAGTTCTTC.